The next 20 T cell receptor beta chains were all read from a single sample in a study of cytotoxic CD8 clonotypes in ibrutinib-treated CLL. This table comes from immunoSEQ multiplex PCR, and its TCRdb copy is limited to in-frame clones, with some not included. The table includes about 60,000 clones, approximately 50% detected once. The sequencing here drew on PBMCs, taken at disease progression, from a patient treated with ibrutinib. The receptors derive from a human donor with chronic lymphocytic leukemia.

This clone has at least ten counts. The chain couples TRBV7-9 to TRBJ1-6; D unclear. Trimming pared 5 bases from V and 9 bases from J, leaving 14 bases between. Germline V lookup: CDR1 SEHNR, CDR2 FQNEAQ (reference sequence). This CDR3 spans 14 amino acids. The CDR3 DNA sequence: TGTGCCAGCAGCCTGGGTCCTTCGGGTTCACCCCTCCACTTT. This encodes CASSLGPSGSPLHF.

This clone was picked up a small number of times. The chain links TRBV6-5 to TRBJ1-2; 7 bases align to TRBD1. J gave up 6 bases and V 5 bases, and 12 bases lay outside the gene matches. Germline V gene data show CDR1 as MNHEY and CDR2 as SVGAGI. The CDR3 is made up of 15 amino acids. CDR3 residues: CASSLQGSLSNGYTF. The CDR3 DNA reads as TGTGCCAGCAGTCTACAGGGGTCGTTATCGAATGGCTACACCTTC.

This clone was seen a handful of times. The chain has TRBV11-3 and TRBJ2-7, with 10 bases lining up with TRBD1. Germline V lookup: CDR1 SGHNT, CDR2 YENEEA. V dropped 2 bases and J dropped 5; count of bases not matched to a gene: 3. CDR3 size: 14 residues. CDR3 nucleotides: TGTGCCAGCAGCTTACGGGGGACAGGGGACGAGCAGTACTTC. It codes for CASSLRGTGDEQYF.

This chain connects TRBV27 to TRBJ2-4; no reliable D call. This CDR3 comprises 16 residues. Trimming removed 4 bases at V and 0 bases at J, with 13 bases between. Germline loops: CDR1 MNHEY, CDR2 SMNVEV (reference sequence). The CDR3: CASSSHALGAKNIQYF. In nucleotides, the CDR3 is TGTGCCAGCAGTTCCCACGCCTTGGGAGCCAAAAACATTCAGTACTTC.

The genes are TRBV2 and TRBJ2-7, with D unresolved. Trimming removed 6 bases at V and 7 bases at J, with 19 bases between. CDR1 is SNHLY, CDR2 FYNNEI, per germline. This CDR3 comprises 14 residues. This chain's CDR3 is CASRESLLLREQYF. The CDR3 bases are TGTGCCAGCAGAGAGTCGCTCCTCTTACGAGAGCAGTACTTC. Supplemented by reference TRBV2 and TRBJ2-7, the full variable domain reads EPEVTQTPSHQVTQMGQEVILRCVPISNHLYFYWYRQILGQKVEFLVSFYNNEISEKSEIFDDQFSVERPDGSNFTLKIRSTKLEDSAMYFCASRESLLLREQYFGPGTRLTVT.

This clone was recorded at least ten times. This chain connects TRBV4-3 to TRBJ1-5; D remains ambiguous. There are 15 residues in the CDR3. The germline V gene encodes CDR1 LGHNA and CDR2 YSLEER. V lost 0 bases and J 0 bases, leaving 6 bases between the germline ends. The CDR3 DNA reads as TGCGCCAGCAGCCAAGACAGTAATAGCAATCAGCCCCAGCATTTT. Translating gives CASSQDSNSNQPQHF.

In its sample, this clone was seen once. The chain has TRBV7-9 and TRBJ1-1, with D tentatively TRBD1 (6 bases). Trimming took 5 bases from V and 4 from J, leaving 14 bases between them. The germline V gene encodes CDR1 SEHNR and CDR2 FQNEAQ (reference sequence). CDR3 size: 14 residues. DNA of the CDR3: TGTGCCAGCAGCGCACAGGGAGGTGGCACTGAAGCTTTCTTT. It yields the protein CASSAQGGGTEAFF.

V is TRBV28 and J is TRBJ1-2; the match to TRBD1 covers 8 bases. Germline values: CDR1 MDHEN, CDR2 SYDVKM. J was trimmed by 4 bases and V by 5 bases; bases with no gene match: 3. The CDR3 contains 13 residues. The CDR3 here is CASSRGTGYGYTF. The CDR3 coding sequence is TGTGCCAGCAGTCGGGGGACAGGCTATGGCTACACCTTC.

The rearrangement joins TRBV7-3 to TRBJ1-2; TRBD1 matches at 7 bases. V lost 1 base, J lost 6 bases, and 2 bases stayed unmatched. CDR3 length: 13 amino acids. CDR1 is SGHTA and CDR2 is FQGTGA in the germline V gene. This CDR3 reads CASSLIGQDGYTF. The DNA of the CDR3 is TGTGCCAGCAGCTTAATCGGACAGGATGGCTACACCTTC.

In this sample, this clone turned up a few times. V is TRBV4-1 and J is TRBJ2-7; D not certain. The CDR3 covers 13 residues. Germline-derived CDR1 and CDR2 are MGHRA and YSYEKL. The V and J ends lost 2 bases and 4 bases respectively, with 9 bases between them. The CDR3 coding sequence is TGCGCCAGCAGCCAAAGAACAGAATACGAGCAGTACTTC. Translated, it gives CASSQRTEYEQYF.

The chain employs TRBV7-9 and TRBJ1-3; D is possibly TRBD1 (5 bases). The CDR3 length is 18 residues. Between the trimmed V and J ends, which lost 5 bases and 0 bases, there was a span of 20 bases. Germline CDR1 is SEHNR and CDR2 is FQNEAQ (reference sequence). The CDR3 loop reads CASSPGAGGQRSGNTIYF. CDR3 nucleotides: TGTGCCAGCAGCCCTGGGGCGGGCGGTCAGCGCTCTGGAAACACCATATATTTT.

In this sample, this clone turned up once. The chain couples TRBV29-1 to TRBJ2-5; D possibly corresponds to TRBD2 (6 bases). V was clipped by 3 bases and J by 5 bases, with 13 bases between them. Germline CDR1 is SQVTM and CDR2 is ANQGSEA. The CDR3 is 13 residues long. This CDR3 reads CSVDGAAGETQYF. CDR3 DNA: TGCAGCGTTGACGGGGCGGCGGGGGAGACCCAGTACTTC. The whole variable domain, remainder taken from reference TRBV29-1 and TRBJ2-5, is SAVISQKPSRDICQRGTSLTIQCQVDSQVTMMFWYRQQPGQSLTLIATANQGSEATYESGFVIDKFPISRPNLTFSTLTVSNMSPEDSSIYLCSVDGAAGETQYFGPGTRLLVL.

The V call is TRBV18, the J call TRBJ1-1, with D possibly matching TRBD1 (5 bases). The germline V gene encodes CDR1 KGHSH and CDR2 LQKENI. Trimming took off 5 bases at V and 4 bases at J, with 14 bases between the two ends. This CDR3 comprises 14 residues. CDR3 residues: CASSDAGSGTEAFF. As DNA, the CDR3 is TGTGCCAGCTCAGACGCAGGGAGCGGCACTGAAGCTTTCTTT.

This clone was seen a few times. J is TRBJ2-2 and V is TRBV2; D remains unclear. The V and J ends lost 1 base and 6 bases respectively, with 12 bases between them. The CDR3 consists of 15 residues. Germline lookup yields CDR1 SNHLY and CDR2 FYNNEI. CDR3 loop: CASSEVPNTAGELFF. CDR3 sequence (DNA): TGTGCCAGCAGTGAAGTCCCCAACACCGCCGGGGAGCTGTTTTTT.

This chain links TRBV4-1 with TRBJ2-6; weak D call: TRBD2 (5 bases). The germline gives CDR1 MGHRA, CDR2 YSYEKL. The CDR3 totals 17 residues. Trimming removed 0 bases from V and 1 base from J, with 10 bases in between. The CDR3 DNA is TGCGCCAGCAGCCAAGATAGAGCGGTATCTGGGGCCAACGTCCTGACTTTC. Amino acids: CASSQDRAVSGANVLTF.

This clone was seen a handful of times. This rearrangement joins TRBV7-2 to TRBJ2-2; D is unresolved. The CDR3 is made up of 13 amino acids. Germline V gives CDR1 SGHTA, CDR2 FQGNSA. The ends were cut back, 6 bases at V and 6 bases at J, with 11 bases in the middle. In DNA, the CDR3 is TGTGCCAGCAGGCTGGCGTGGTCCGGGGAGCTGTTTTTT. The encoded protein is CASRLAWSGELFF.

This rearrangement joins TRBV4-3 to TRBJ2-3; 8 positions agree with TRBD2. The CDR3 is 16 amino acids. V shed 0 bases, J shed 5 bases, and the junction held 7 bases outside the gene matches. Germline CDR1 and CDR2: LGHNA and YSLEER. The CDR3 spells CASSQEGGLVVDTQYF. CDR3 DNA: TGCGCCAGCAGCCAAGAAGGGGGACTAGTAGTAGATACGCAGTATTTT.

V and J are TRBV9 and TRBJ2-7, with a possible D match to TRBD2 (7 bases). The CDR3 runs to 14 residues. The V and J ends lost 3 bases and 4 bases respectively, with 14 bases between them. Germline V CDR1 and CDR2: SGDLS, YYNGEE. The CDR3 DNA reads TGTGCCAGCAGCGGTACACGGGGGGCTTACGAGCAGTACTTC. Protein product: CASSGTRGAYEQYF.

The chain joins TRBV7-8 to TRBJ2-3; possible D gene TRBD2, 5 bases. The CDR3 contains 16 residues. Germline CDR1 SGHVS, CDR2 FQNEAQ. V was clipped by 4 bases and J by 0 bases, with 14 bases between them. The chain's CDR3 is CASSSLAGSSTDTQYF. The CDR3 region has the DNA TGTGCCAGCAGCTCCCTGGCGGGCTCTAGCACAGATACGCAGTATTTT. The whole variable domain, filled in from reference TRBV7-8 and TRBJ2-3, reads GAGVSQSPRYKVAKRGQDVALRCDPISGHVSLFWYQQALGQGPEFLTYFQNEAQLDKSGLPSDRFFAERPEGSVSTLKIQRTQQEDSAVYLCASSSLAGSSTDTQYFGPGTRLTVL.

This chain joins TRBV4-2 and TRBJ2-7; TRBD2 matches at 16 bases. The ends lost 5 bases at V and 1 base at J; junction bases unmatched: 11. The germline V gene has CDR1 LGHNA and CDR2 YNFKEQ. The CDR3 extends over 19 amino acids. CDR3 amino acids: CASSLAVGTSGGESYEQYF. The CDR3 DNA is TGTGCCAGCAGCTTGGCAGTCGGGACTAGCGGGGGGGAATCCTACGAGCAGTACTTC.